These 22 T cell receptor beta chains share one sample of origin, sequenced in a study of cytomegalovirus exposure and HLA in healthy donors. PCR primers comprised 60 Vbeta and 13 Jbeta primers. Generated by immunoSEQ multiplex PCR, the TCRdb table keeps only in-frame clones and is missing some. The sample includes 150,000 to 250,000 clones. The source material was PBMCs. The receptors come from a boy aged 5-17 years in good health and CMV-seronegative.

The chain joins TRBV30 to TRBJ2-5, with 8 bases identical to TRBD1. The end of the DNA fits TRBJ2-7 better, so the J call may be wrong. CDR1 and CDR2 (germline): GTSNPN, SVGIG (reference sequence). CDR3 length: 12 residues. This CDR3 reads CAWRTGVHEQYF. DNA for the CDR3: TGTGCCTGGAGGACAGGGGTCCACGAGCAGTACTTC.

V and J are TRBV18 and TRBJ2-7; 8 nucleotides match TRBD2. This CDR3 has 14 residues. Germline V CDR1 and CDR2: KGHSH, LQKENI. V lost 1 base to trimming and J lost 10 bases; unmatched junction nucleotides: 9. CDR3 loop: CASSPQTGGDLQYF. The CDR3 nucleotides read TGTGCCAGCTCACCACAGACCGGGGGGGATCTACAGTACTTC.

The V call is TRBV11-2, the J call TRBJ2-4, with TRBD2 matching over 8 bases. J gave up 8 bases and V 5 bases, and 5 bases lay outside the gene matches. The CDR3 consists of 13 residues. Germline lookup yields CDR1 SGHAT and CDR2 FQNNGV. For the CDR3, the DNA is TGTGCCAGCAGCACGGGGGGGGTAGACATTCAGTACTTC. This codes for CASSTGGVDIQYF. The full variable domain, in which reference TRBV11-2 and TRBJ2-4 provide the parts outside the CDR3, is EAGVAQSPRYKIIEKRQSVAFWCNPISGHATLYWYQQILGQGPKLLIQFQNNGVVDDSQLPKDRFSAERLKGVDSTLKIQPAKLEDSAVYLCASSTGGVDIQYFGAGTRLSVL.

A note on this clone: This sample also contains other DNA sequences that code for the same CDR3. CDR3 DNA: TGTGCCAGCTCACCATCGGGGGGCACTGAAGCTTTCTTT. Residues: CASSPSGGTEAFF. The rearrangement uses TRBV18 and TRBJ1-1; D might be TRBD1 (5 bases). The CDR3 is 13 residues long. Germline values: CDR1 KGHSH, CDR2 LQKENI. V was cut by 2 bases and J by 4 bases, with 8 bases left in between.

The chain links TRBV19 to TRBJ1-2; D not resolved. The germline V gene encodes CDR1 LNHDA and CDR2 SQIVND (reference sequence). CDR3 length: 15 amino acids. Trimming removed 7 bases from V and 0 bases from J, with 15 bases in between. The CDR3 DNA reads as TGTGCCAGTACCACATTCGCAAATTCTAACTATGGCTACACCTTC. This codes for CASTTFANSNYGYTF.

CDR3 protein: CASNPRQGNSPLHF. Written as DNA, the CDR3 is TGTGCCAGCAATCCAAGACAGGGCAATTCACCCCTCCACTTT. The genes are TRBV2 and TRBJ1-6; 7 positions match TRBD1. V was clipped by 7 bases and J by 7 bases; unmatched bases: 7. The germline CDR1 and CDR2 sequences are SNHLY and FYNNEI. This CDR3 is built from 14 residues.

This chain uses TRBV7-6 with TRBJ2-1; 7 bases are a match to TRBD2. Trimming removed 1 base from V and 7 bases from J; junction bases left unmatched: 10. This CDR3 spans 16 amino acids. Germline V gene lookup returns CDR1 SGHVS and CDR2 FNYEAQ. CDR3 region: CASSLEAGRTRNEQFF. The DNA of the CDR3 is TGTGCCAGCAGCTTAGAAGCGGGGCGTACCCGGAATGAGCAGTTCTTC.

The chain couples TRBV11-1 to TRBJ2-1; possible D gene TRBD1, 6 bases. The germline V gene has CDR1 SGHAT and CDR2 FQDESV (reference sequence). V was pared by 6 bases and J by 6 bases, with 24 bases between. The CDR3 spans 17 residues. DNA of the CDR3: TGTGCCAGCAGTACCTACCTACAGGGTATGATGTTCAATGAGCAGTTCTTC. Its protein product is CASSTYLQGMMFNEQFF.

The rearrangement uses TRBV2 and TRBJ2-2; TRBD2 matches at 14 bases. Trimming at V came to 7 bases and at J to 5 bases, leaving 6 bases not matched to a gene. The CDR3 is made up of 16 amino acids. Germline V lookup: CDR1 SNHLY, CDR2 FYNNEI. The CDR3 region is CASMTSGGALTGELFF. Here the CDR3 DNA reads TGTGCCAGCATGACTAGCGGGGGGGCCCTTACCGGGGAGCTGTTTTTT. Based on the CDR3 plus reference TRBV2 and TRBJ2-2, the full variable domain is EPEVTQTPSHQVTQMGQEVILRCVPISNHLYFYWYRQILGQKVEFLVSFYNNEISEKSEIFDDQFSVERPDGSNFTLKIRSTKLEDSAMYFCASMTSGGALTGELFFGEGSRLTVL.

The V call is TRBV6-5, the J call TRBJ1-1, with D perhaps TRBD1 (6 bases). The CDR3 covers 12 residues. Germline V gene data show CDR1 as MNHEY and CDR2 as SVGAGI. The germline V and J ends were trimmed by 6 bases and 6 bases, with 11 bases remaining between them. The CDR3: CASRSPGAEAFF. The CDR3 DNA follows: TGTGCCAGCAGATCCCCAGGGGCTGAAGCTTTCTTT.

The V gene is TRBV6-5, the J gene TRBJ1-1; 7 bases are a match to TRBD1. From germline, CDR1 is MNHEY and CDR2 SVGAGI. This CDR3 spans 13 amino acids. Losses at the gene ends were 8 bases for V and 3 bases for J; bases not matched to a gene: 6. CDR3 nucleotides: TGTGCCAGCGGAAGAACAGGGGACACTGAAGCTTTCTTT. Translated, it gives CASGRTGDTEAFF.

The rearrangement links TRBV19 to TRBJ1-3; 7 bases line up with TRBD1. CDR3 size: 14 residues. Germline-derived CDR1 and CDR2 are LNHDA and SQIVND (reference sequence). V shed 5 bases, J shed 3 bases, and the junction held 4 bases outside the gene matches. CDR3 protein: CASSGTGVGNTIYF. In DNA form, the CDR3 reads TGTGCCAGTAGTGGCACAGGGGTTGGAAACACCATATATTTT.

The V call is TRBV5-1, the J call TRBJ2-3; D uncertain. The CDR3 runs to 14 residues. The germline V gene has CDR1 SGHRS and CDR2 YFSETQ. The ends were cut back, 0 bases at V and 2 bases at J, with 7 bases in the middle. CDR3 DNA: TGCGCCAGCAGCTTGGGAGGTGCCACAGATACGCAGTATTTT. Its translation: CASSLGGATDTQYF.

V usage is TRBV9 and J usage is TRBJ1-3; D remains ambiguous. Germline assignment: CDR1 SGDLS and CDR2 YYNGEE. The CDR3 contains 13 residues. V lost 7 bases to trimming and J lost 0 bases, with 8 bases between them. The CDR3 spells CASYPGSGNTIYF. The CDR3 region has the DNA TGTGCCAGCTACCCAGGCTCTGGAAACACCATATATTTT.

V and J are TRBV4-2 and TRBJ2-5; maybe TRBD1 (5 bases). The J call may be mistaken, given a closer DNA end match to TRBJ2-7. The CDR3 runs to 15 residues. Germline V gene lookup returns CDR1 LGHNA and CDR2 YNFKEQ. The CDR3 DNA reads TGTGCCAGCAGCCATTTCGACAGAAACTCCTACGAGCAGTACTTC. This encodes CASSHFDRNSYEQYF.

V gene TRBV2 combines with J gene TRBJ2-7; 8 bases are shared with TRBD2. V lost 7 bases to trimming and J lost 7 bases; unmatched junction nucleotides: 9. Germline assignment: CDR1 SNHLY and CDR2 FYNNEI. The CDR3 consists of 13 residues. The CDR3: CASTPAGVREQYF. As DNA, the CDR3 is TGTGCCAGCACTCCAGCGGGGGTAAGGGAGCAGTACTTC.

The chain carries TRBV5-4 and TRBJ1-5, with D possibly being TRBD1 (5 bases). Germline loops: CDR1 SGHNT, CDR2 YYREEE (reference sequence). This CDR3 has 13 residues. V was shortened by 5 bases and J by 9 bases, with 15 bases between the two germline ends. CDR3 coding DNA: TGTGCCAGCAGTCAAGACAGTGAATTGCCCCAGCATTTT. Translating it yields CASSQDSELPQHF.

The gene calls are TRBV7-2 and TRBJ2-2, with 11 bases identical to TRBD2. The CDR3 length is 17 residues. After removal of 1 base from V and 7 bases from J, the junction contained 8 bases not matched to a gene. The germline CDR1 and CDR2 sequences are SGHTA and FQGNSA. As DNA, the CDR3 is TGTGCCAGCAGCTTAGAACTAGCGGGGGCCGGCGGCGGGGAGCTGTTTTTT. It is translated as CASSLELAGAGGGELFF.

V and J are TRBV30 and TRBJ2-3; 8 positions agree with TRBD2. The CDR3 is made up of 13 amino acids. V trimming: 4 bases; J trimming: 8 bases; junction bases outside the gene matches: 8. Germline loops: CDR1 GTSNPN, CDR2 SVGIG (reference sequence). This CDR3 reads CAWTVGGGGTQYF. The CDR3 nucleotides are TGTGCCTGGACAGTCGGGGGGGGTGGTACGCAGTATTTT.

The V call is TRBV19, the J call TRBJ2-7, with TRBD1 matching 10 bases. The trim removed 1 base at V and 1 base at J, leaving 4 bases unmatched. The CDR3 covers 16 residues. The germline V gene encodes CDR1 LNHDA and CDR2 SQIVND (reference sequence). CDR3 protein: CASSIASGQGSYEQYF. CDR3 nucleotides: TGTGCCAGTAGTATAGCATCGGGACAGGGGTCCTACGAGCAGTACTTC.

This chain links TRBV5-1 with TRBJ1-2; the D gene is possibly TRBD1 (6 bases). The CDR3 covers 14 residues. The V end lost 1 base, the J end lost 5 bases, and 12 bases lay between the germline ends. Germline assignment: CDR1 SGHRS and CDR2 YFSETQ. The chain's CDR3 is CASSLRDTIYGYTF. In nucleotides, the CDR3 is TGCGCCAGCAGCTTGAGGGACACCATTTATGGCTACACCTTC.

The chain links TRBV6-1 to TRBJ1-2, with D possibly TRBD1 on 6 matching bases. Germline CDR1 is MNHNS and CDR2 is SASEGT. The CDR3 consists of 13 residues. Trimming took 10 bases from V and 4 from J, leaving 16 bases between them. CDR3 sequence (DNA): TGTGCCAACAGGGATGACAGCATCTATGGCTACACCTTC. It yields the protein CANRDDSIYGYTF.